This T cell receptor beta chain derives from a study of Ad26.COV2.S vaccination and SARS-CoV-2 variants. Across the study: Among those in the COV1001 Ad26.COV2.S trial arm was the donor.

Using immunoSEQ multiplex PCR, the repertoire was profiled, and TCRdb retains in-frame clones only, with some absent. The table has 350,000 to 600,000 clones, 89% seen once. The study's findings and limits: Vaccine recipients showed a spike-specific TCR breadth that was higher than in placebo recipients.

Trimming pared 2 bases from V and 7 bases from J, leaving 8 bases between. The CDR3 consists of 12 residues. Per the germline V gene, CDR1 is MNHEY and CDR2 is SVGEGT. This sample's treatment: approximately 18 received Ad26.COV2.S at low or high dose, single or two shots; roughly 5 received placebo; per-sample allocation not given. Day 63 following the first vaccine or placebo injection was when the samples were taken. In the case of this clone: What it recognizes is unknown.

The input for sequencing was peripheral blood, taken in a trial of Ad26.COV2.S vaccine versus placebo. This sequence originates from a person between 18 and 59 years old who received the Ad26.COV2.S COVID-19 vaccine or a placebo. This sequence joins TRBV6-2 or TRBV6-3 and TRBJ1-2; D ambiguous. The DNA of the CDR3 is TGTGCCAGCAGTTACCCCAGGACTGGCTACACCTTC. This sequence encodes CASSYPRTGYTF.